The 25 T cell receptor beta chains presented below share a single source sample, sequenced in a study of T cell responses to AZD1222 COVID-19 vaccine. Using immunoSEQ multiplex PCR, the repertoire was profiled, and TCRdb retains in-frame clones only, with some absent. Among more than 65,000 clones listed, more than 75% were seen once. The starting material was peripheral blood, obtained on day 0 of AZD1222 vaccination. These TCRs come from an adult in good health.

The table lists this clone with a few counts. The V call is TRBV18, the J call TRBJ2-1, with D possibly matching TRBD2 (6 bases). V was shortened by 2 bases and J by 4 bases, with 18 bases between the two germline ends. Germline loops: CDR1 KGHSH, CDR2 LQKENI. This CDR3 has 17 amino acids. CDR3 amino acids: CASSPDNRRGPYNEQFF. DNA of the CDR3: TGTGCCAGCTCACCAGACAACCGGCGGGGACCTTACAATGAGCAGTTCTTC.

The rearrangement joins TRBV5-5 to TRBJ1-2, with D possibly being TRBD1 (6 bases). Germline-derived CDR1 and CDR2 are SGHKS and YYEKEE (reference sequence). The CDR3 contains 15 residues. V was trimmed by 6 bases and J by 2 bases, leaving 17 bases between them. CDR3 nucleotide sequence: TGTGCCAGCACCTATGCGGGGGGCGGGAACTATGGCTACACCTTC. It encodes CASTYAGGGNYGYTF. The full variable domain, in which reference TRBV5-5 and TRBJ1-2 provide the parts outside the CDR3, is DAGVTQSPTHLIKTRGQQVTLRCSPISGHKSVSWYQQVLGQGPQFIFQYYEKEERGRGNFPDRFSARQFPNYSSELNVNALLLGDSALYLCASTYAGGGNYGYTFGSGTRLTVV.

This rearrangement joins TRBV2 to TRBJ1-5; D unclear. The germline V gene has CDR1 SNHLY and CDR2 FYNNEI. The CDR3 is made up of 14 amino acids. V dropped 6 bases and J dropped 2 bases, with 11 bases sitting between them. DNA of the CDR3: TGTGCCAGCAGCCCCTACGGGGGCAATCAGCCCCAGCATTTT. It specifies CASSPYGGNQPQHF.

The J gene is TRBJ1-5, the V gene TRBV24-1; D is uncertain. Trimming left V 4 bases short and J 7 bases short, with 7 bases between. Germline V gives CDR1 KGHDR, CDR2 SFDVKD. This CDR3 has 12 amino acids. CDR3 in amino acids: CATSDPNQPQHF. CDR3 nucleotides: TGTGCCACCAGTGACCCGAACCAGCCCCAGCATTTT.

V and J are TRBV5-8 and TRBJ1-1, with TRBD1 matching over 7 bases. The CDR3 has 14 residues. Trimming cost V 0 bases and J 3 bases; bases outside gene matches: 2. Per the germline V gene, CDR1 is SGHTS and CDR2 is YDEGEE. The CDR3 nucleotides read TGTGCCAGCAGCTTGGACGACAGGGACACTGAAGCTTTCTTT. It specifies CASSLDDRDTEAFF.

The chain recombines TRBV5-1 with TRBJ2-1, with D possibly matching TRBD1 (5 bases). V was shortened by 7 bases and J by 7 bases, with 15 bases between the two germline ends. This CDR3 is 13 amino acids long. Germline-derived CDR1 and CDR2 are SGHRS and YFSETQ. The CDR3 region is CASRDQGENEQFF. The CDR3 bases are TGCGCCAGCCGTGACCAGGGTGAGAATGAGCAGTTCTTC.

The chain joins TRBV5-6 to TRBJ2-1; D is unclear. Germline CDR1 SGHDT, CDR2 YYEEEE. This CDR3 contains 15 residues. The ends were cut back, 2 bases at V and 3 bases at J, with 12 bases in the middle. For the CDR3, the DNA is TGTGCCAGCAGCTTACTGGGCCGTAACTACAATGAGCAGTTCTTC. Translation gives CASSLLGRNYNEQFF.

This rearrangement joins TRBV5-1 to TRBJ2-1; D is perhaps TRBD2 (5 bases). V lost 7 bases and J lost 10, with 24 bases in between. The CDR3 is 15 amino acids. Looked up from germline, CDR1 is SGHRS and CDR2 is YFSETQ. CDR3 loop: CASGTDPCSRGEQFF. In DNA, the CDR3 is TGCGCCAGCGGTACCGATCCGTGCTCACGGGGAGAGCAGTTCTTC.

The CDR3 DNA reads as TGTGCCAGCAGTTTCCGGAGGAGAGATACGCAGTATTTT. This translates into CASSFRRRDTQYF. V and J are TRBV27 and TRBJ2-3; tentative D call: TRBD2 (5 bases). CDR3 length equals 13 residues. Deletions cut 3 bases from V and 5 bases from J, with 9 bases between. Germline CDR1 is MNHEY and CDR2 is SMNVEV (reference sequence).

This clone was observed once. The chain recombines TRBV6-1 with TRBJ2-7; no definite D call. Germline V CDR1 and CDR2: MNHNS, SASEGT. This CDR3 comprises 11 residues. Trimming left V 3 bases short and J 4 bases short, with 4 bases between. CDR3 region: CASSDRYEQYF. The DNA for the CDR3 is TGTGCCAGCAGTGACCGATACGAGCAGTACTTC.

The chain employs TRBV6-5 and TRBJ2-1; D is uncertain. Germline V gene data show CDR1 as MNHEY and CDR2 as SVGAGI. V lost 6 bases, J lost 4 bases, and 4 bases lay in between. This CDR3 is 11 amino acids long. CDR3 sequence (DNA): TGTGCCAGCAGAGCTTACAATGAGCAGTTCTTC. Protein sequence: CASRAYNEQFF.

The rearrangement links TRBV19 to TRBJ2-1; D perhaps matches TRBD1 (5 bases). CDR1 LNHDA and CDR2 SQIVND come from the germline V gene (reference sequence). The CDR3 length is 14 residues. V lost 7 bases and J lost 3, with 13 bases in between. The CDR3 coding sequence is TGTGCCAGTAAGGAGACAGCTAACTACAATGAGCAGTTCTTC. Translating gives CASKETANYNEQFF.

The chain recombines TRBV20-1 with TRBJ2-5; D unresolved. Germline V gene data show CDR1 as DFQATT and CDR2 as SNEGSKA (reference sequence). Trimming left V 6 bases short and J 5 bases short, with 16 bases between. The CDR3 length is 13 residues. The CDR3 bases are TGCAGTGCCAGTACAGTCGCCAGGGAGACCCAGTACTTC. Translation: CSASTVARETQYF.

This rearrangement joins TRBV10-3 to TRBJ2-3; the D call may be TRBD1 or TRBD2 (5 bases each). Per germline, CDR1 ENHRY and CDR2 SYGVKD. The CDR3 contains 15 residues. Between the trimmed V and J ends, which lost 6 bases and 7 bases, there was a span of 20 bases. The CDR3: CAIRRDPQDANTQYF. The DNA for the CDR3 is TGTGCCATCAGACGGGACCCCCAGGACGCAAATACGCAGTATTTT.

V is TRBV18 and J is TRBJ1-2; 10 bases agree with TRBD1. After removal of 3 bases from V and 7 bases from J, the junction contained 14 bases not matched to a gene. The CDR3 covers 17 residues. CDR1 and CDR2 from the germline V gene are KGHSH and LQKENI. CDR3 bases: TGTGCCAGCTCACCCTCTCAGGGGCGACAGGGGGCGCGTGGCTACACCTTC. Translating gives CASSPSQGRQGARGYTF.

This chain connects TRBV7-9 to TRBJ1-5, with a weak D call TRBD1 (5 bases). There are 18 residues in the CDR3. V was pared by 1 base and J by 3 bases, with 19 bases between. The germline gives CDR1 SEHNR, CDR2 FQNEAQ (reference sequence). This CDR3 is CASSLGGRSGIVNQPQHF. The DNA for the CDR3 is TGTGCCAGCAGCTTAGGGGGCCGGAGCGGGATTGTCAATCAGCCCCAGCATTTT.

The chain has TRBV10-3 and TRBJ1-5, with D hard to call. V lost 3 bases and J 0 bases, leaving 21 bases between the germline ends. The germline V gene encodes CDR1 ENHRY and CDR2 SYGVKD. This CDR3 is 19 amino acids long. CDR3 region: CAISDDANIGSNSNQPQHF. As DNA, the CDR3 is TGTGCCATCAGTGATGACGCCAACATCGGGTCAAATAGCAATCAGCCCCAGCATTTT.

The V gene is TRBV5-1, the J gene TRBJ1-2; D gene ambiguous. The germline V gene has CDR1 SGHRS and CDR2 YFSETQ. The V end lost 0 bases, the J end lost 8 bases, and 11 bases lay between the germline ends. The length of the CDR3 is 13 residues. The CDR3 is CASSLGRSQGYTF. The CDR3 DNA sequence: TGCGCCAGCAGCTTGGGGAGGTCTCAAGGCTACACCTTC.

This clone was seen only a few times. The rearrangement uses TRBV21-1 and TRBJ2-7; TRBD1 reflects the table's D call only, with no check against the DNA. TRBV21-1 is labeled a pseudogene. The CDR3 sequence is 19 residues long. The CDR3 region is CASSSRDRVTSGRRYEQYF. CDR3 coding DNA: TGTGCCAGCAGCAGCCGGGACAGGGTGACGAGCGGGAGACGCTACGAGCAGTACTTC.

V gene TRBV9 combines with J gene TRBJ2-5; TRBD2 is a possible D gene (6 bases). V was cut by 0 bases and J by 2 bases, with 17 bases left in between. Germline CDR1 reads SGDLS; CDR2 reads YYNGEE. This CDR3 has 17 amino acids. The CDR3 spells CASSVVPTLAPQETQYF. The DNA for the CDR3 is TGTGCCAGCAGCGTAGTGCCGACACTAGCACCACAAGAGACCCAGTACTTC. The full variable domain, with the rest looked up from reference TRBV9 and TRBJ2-5, is DSGVTQTPKHLITATGQRVTLRCSPRSGDLSVYWYQQSLDQGLQFLIQYYNGEERAKGNILERFSAQQFPDLHSELNLSSLELGDSALYFCASSVVPTLAPQETQYFGPGTRLLVL.

The chain recombines TRBV7-9 with TRBJ2-1; D is unresolved. This CDR3 is 11 amino acids long. V gave up 1 base and J gave up 9 bases, with 4 bases separating them. The germline CDR1 and CDR2 sequences are SEHNR and FQNEAQ (reference sequence). The CDR3 region has the DNA TGTGCCAGCAGCTTAGTGGGTGAGCAGTTCTTC. Translation gives CASSLVGEQFF.

The chain combines TRBV5-1 with TRBJ2-1; D unresolved. Trimming removed 5 bases from V and 6 bases from J, with 12 bases in between. The CDR3 extends over 13 amino acids. The germline V gene has CDR1 SGHRS and CDR2 YFSETQ. CDR3 in amino acids: CASRIDRSNEQFF. DNA for the CDR3: TGCGCCAGCAGAATCGACCGATCCAATGAGCAGTTCTTC.

The genes are TRBV6-5 and TRBJ1-1; the D is unclear. Germline V CDR1 and CDR2: MNHEY, SVGAGI. This CDR3 is 13 amino acids long. The V end lost 4 bases, the J end lost 4 bases, and 10 bases lay between the germline ends. CDR3 nucleotide sequence: TGTGCCAGCAGTTTAACCCAAGCCACTGAAGCTTTCTTT. Translation: CASSLTQATEAFF.

The CDR3 sequence: CASSYGGISSYEQFF. DNA of the CDR3: TGTGCCAGCAGTTACGGAGGAATTAGCAGTTATGAGCAGTTCTTC. V is TRBV28 and J is TRBJ2-1; D might be TRBD2 (5 bases). The V and J ends lost 4 bases and 8 bases respectively, with 18 bases between them. This CDR3 contains 15 residues. Germline loops: CDR1 MDHEN, CDR2 SYDVKM. Variable domain in full (rest from reference TRBV28 and TRBJ2-1): DVKVTQSSRYLVKRTGEKVFLECVQDMDHENMFWYRQDPGLGLRLIYFSYDVKMKEKGDIPEGYSVSREKKERFSLILESASTNQTSMYLCASSYGGISSYEQFFGPGTRLTVL.

V is TRBV19 and J is TRBJ1-1, with D possibly TRBD1 on 6 matching bases. The V gene's germline CDR1 is LNHDA and CDR2 SQIVND (reference sequence). There are 15 residues in the CDR3. The V end was cut by 3 bases, the J end by 0 bases, with 11 bases between. Here the CDR3 DNA reads TGTGCCAGTAGTATGGGTCGGGGGCTGAACACTGAAGCTTTCTTT. Amino acids: CASSMGRGLNTEAFF.